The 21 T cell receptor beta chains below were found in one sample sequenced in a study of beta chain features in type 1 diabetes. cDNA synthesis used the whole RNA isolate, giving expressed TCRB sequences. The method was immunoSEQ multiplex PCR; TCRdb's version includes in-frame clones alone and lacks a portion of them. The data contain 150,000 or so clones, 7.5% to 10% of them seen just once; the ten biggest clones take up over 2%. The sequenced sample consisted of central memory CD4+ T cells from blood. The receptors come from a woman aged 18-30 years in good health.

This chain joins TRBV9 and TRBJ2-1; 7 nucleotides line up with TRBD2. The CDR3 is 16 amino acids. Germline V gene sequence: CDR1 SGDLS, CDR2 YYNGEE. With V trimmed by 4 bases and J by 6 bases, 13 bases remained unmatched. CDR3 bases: TGTGCCAGCAGCTCTCAGGCCGGGAGGAGTGGCAATGAGCAGTTCTTC. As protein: CASSSQAGRSGNEQFF.

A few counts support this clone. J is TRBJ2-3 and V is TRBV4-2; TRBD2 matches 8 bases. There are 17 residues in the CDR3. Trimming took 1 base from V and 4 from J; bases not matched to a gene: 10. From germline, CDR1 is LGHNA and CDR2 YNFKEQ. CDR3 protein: CASSQVSGGGIPDTQYF. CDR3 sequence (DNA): TGTGCCAGCAGCCAAGTCTCGGGCGGGGGGATCCCAGATACGCAGTATTTT.

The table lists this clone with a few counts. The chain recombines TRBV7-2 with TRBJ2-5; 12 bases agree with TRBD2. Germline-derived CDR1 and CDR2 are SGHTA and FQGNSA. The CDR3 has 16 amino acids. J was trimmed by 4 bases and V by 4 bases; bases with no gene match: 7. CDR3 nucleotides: TGTGCCAGCAGCTGGACTAGCGGGGCCGGAAGAGAGACCCAGTACTTC. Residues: CASSWTSGAGRETQYF.

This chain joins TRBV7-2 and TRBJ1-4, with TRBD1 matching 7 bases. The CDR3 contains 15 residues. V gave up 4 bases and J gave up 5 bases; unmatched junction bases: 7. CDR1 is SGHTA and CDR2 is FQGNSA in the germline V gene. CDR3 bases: TGTGCCAGCAGCTCCATGGACAGGCGAAATGAAAAACTGTTTTTT. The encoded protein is CASSSMDRRNEKLFF.

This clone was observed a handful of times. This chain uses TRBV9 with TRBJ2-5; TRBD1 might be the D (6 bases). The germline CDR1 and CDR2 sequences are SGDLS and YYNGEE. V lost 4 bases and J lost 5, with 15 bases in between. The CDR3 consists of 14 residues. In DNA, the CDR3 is TGTGCCAGCAGCCTCCAGGGGAGTGGGGAGACCCAGTACTTC. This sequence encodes CASSLQGSGETQYF.

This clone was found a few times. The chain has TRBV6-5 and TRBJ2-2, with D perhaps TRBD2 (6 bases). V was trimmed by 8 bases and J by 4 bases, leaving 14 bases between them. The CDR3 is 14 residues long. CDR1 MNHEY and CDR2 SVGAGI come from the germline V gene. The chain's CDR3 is CASARRASTGELFF. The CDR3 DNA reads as TGTGCCAGCGCGCGGAGGGCCAGCACCGGGGAGCTGTTTTTT.

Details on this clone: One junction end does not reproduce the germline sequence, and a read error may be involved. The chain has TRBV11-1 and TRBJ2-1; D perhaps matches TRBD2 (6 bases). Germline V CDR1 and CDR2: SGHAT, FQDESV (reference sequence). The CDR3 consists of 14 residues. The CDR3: CASSLSLEGNGQFF. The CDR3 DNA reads TGTGCCAGCAGCTTATCGTTGGAGGGTAATGGGCAGTTCTTC.

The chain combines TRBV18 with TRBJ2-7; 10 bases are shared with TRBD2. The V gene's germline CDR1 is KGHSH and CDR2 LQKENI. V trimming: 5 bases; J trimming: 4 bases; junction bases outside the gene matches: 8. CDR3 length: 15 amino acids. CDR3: CASSSQNSGRYEQYF. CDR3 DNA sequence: TGTGCCAGCTCATCACAGAATAGCGGGAGGTACGAGCAGTACTTC.

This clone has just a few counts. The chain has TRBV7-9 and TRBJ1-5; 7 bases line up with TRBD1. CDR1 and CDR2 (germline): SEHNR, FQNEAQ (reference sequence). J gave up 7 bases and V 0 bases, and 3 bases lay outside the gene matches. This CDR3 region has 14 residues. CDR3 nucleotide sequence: TGTGCCAGCAGCTTAGCTACAGGGGACCAGCCCCAGCATTTT. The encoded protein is CASSLATGDQPQHF.

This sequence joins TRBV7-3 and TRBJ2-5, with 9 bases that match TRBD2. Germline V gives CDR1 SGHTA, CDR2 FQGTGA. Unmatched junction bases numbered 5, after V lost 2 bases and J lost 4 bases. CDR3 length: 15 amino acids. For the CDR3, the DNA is TGTGCCAGCAGCTTACCAGCGGGGGGCGTAGAGACCCAGTACTTC. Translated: CASSLPAGGVETQYF.

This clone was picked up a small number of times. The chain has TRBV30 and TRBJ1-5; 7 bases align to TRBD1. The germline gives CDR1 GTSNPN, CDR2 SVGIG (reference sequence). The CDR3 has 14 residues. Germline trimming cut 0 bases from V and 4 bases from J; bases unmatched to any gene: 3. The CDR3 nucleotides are TGTGCCTGGAGTGTAACAGGGGTAAATCAGCCCCAGCATTTT. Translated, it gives CAWSVTGVNQPQHF. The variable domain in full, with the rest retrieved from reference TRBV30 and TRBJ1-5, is SQTIHQWPATLVQPVGSPLSLECTVEGTSNPNLYWYRQAAGRGLQLLFYSVGIGQISSEVPQNLSASRPQDRQFILSSKKLLLSDSGFYLCAWSVTGVNQPQHFGDGTRLSIL.

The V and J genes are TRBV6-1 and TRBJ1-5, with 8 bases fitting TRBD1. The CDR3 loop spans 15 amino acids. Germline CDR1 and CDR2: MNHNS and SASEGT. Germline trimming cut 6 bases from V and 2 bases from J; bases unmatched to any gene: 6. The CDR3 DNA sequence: TGTGCCAGCAGCAAGACGACAGGGGGCAATCAGCCCCAGCATTTT. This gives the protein CASSKTTGGNQPQHF.

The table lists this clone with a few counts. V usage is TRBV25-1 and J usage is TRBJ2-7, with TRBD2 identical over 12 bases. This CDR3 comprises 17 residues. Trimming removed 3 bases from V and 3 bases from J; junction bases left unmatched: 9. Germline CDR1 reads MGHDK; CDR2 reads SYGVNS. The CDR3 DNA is TGTGCCAGCAGTGATCGAAGGACTAGCGGGACTATCTACGAGCAGTACTTC. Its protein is CASSDRRTSGTIYEQYF.

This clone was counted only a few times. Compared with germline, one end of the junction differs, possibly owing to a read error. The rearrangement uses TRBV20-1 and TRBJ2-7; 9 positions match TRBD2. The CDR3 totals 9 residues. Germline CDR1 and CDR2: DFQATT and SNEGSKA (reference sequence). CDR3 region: CSANSGRDF. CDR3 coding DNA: TGCAGTGCTAATAGCGGGAGAGACTTC.

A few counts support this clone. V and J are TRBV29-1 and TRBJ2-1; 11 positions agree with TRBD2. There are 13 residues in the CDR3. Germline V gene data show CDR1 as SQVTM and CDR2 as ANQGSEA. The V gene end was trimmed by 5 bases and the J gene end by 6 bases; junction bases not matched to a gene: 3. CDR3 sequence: CSVTSGSRNEQFF. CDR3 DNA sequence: TGCAGCGTTACTAGCGGGAGCCGCAATGAGCAGTTCTTC.

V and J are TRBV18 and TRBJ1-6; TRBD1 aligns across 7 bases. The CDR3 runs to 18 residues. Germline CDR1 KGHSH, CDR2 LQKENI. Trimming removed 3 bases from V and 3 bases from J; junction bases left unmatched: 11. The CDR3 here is CASSPMQGEGSYNSPLHF. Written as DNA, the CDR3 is TGTGCCAGCTCACCGATGCAGGGGGAAGGAAGCTATAATTCACCCCTCCACTTT.

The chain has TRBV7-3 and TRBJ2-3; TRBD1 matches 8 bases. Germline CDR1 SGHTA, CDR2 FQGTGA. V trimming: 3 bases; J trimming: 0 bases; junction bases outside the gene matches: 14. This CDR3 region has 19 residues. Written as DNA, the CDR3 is TGTGCCAGCAGCTTGGTGGAGCAGGGGGCGAGTTCTAGCACAGATACGCAGTATTTT. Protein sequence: CASSLVEQGASSSTDTQYF.

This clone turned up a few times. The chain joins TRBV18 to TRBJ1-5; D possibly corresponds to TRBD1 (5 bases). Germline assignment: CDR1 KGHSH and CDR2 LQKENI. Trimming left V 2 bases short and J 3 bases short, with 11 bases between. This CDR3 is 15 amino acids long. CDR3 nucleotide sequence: TGTGCCAGCTCACCATTGGGGGGAAACAATCAGCCCCAGCATTTT. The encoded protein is CASSPLGGNNQPQHF.

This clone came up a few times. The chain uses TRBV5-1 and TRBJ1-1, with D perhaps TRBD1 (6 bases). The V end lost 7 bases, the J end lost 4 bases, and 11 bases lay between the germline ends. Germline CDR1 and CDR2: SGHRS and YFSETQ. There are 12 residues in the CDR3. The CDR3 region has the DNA TGCGCCAGCTGGGACACCGGCACTGAAGCTTTCTTT. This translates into CASWDTGTEAFF.

CDR3 protein: CASSRQEGGYTF. The CDR3 coding sequence is TGTGCCAGCAGCCGACAGGAAGGAGGCTACACCTTC. J is TRBJ1-2 and V is TRBV7-2; weak D call: TRBD1 (6 bases). Trimming removed 5 bases at V and 8 bases at J, with 12 bases between. Germline V gives CDR1 SGHTA, CDR2 FQGNSA. This CDR3 has 12 amino acids.

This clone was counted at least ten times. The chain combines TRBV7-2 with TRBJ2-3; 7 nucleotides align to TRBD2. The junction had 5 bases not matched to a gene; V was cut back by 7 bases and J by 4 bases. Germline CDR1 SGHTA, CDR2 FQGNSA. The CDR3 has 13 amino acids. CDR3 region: CASIASGADTQYF. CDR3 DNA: TGTGCCAGCATCGCTAGCGGTGCAGATACGCAGTATTTT.